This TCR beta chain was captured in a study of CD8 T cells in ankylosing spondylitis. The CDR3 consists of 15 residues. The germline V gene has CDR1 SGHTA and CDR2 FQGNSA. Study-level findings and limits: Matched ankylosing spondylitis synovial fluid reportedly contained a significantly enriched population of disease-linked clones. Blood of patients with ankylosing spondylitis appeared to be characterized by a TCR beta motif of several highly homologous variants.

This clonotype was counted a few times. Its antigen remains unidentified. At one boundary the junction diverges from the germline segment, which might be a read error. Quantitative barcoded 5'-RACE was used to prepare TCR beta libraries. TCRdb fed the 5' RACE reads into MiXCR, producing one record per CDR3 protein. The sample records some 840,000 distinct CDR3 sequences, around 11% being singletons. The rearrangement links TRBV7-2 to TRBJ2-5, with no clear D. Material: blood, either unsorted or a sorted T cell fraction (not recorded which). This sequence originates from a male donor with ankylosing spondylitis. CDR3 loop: CSSSFVSSEWETQYF. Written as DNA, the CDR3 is TGTTCCAGCAGCTTCGTGTCCAGCGAGTGGGAGACCCAGTACTTC.